This TCR beta chain is drawn from a study of neurological immune-mediated disorders. This clonotype was detected ten times or more. As yet, its antigen is unknown. Overall study findings and caveats: Private repertoires in all groups were suggested by the absence of shared CDR3 amino acid sequences among expanded clones across subjects.

CDR1 and CDR2 from the germline V gene are SGDLS and YYNGEE. Trimming took 4 bases from V and 2 from J, leaving 13 bases between them. The CDR3 runs 14 residues. Synthesis of cDNA used 5'RACE (with 10-nucleotide random UMIs). Each sequencing run yielded over 160 million TCR-beta sequences from 15-18 subjects. TCRdb re-called the 5' RACE reads through MiXCR, storing one row per CDR3 protein. Of some 53,000 distinct CDR3 sequences in the sample, around 16% were seen once. This chain connects TRBV9 to TRBJ2-7, with D hard to call. What was sequenced was PBMCs. The TCR originated in a man aged 55 to 70 in good health. CDR3 sequence reads: CASSPPESPYEQYF. Written as DNA, the CDR3 is TGTGCCAGCAGCCCGCCGGAAAGCCCCTACGAGCAGTACTTC.